Included here is one T cell receptor (beta chain) sequence, with context. TCRdb keeps only in-frame clones here, not all; method: immunoSEQ multiplex PCR. Among roughly 400,000 clones, around 91% were seen once, and the ten largest hold around 0.6%. The cohort comprised adults aged roughly 18 to 95 years residing in under 30 US areas. Each participant's cohort was designated according to participant-reported clinical history. Recovery among Cohort 3 donors was established by two negative PCRs, clearance, or symptom resolution. This CDR3 comprises 14 residues. The V gene's germline CDR1 is SGHRS and CDR2 YFSETQ. Trimming cost V 4 bases and J 8 bases, with 18 bases left between them. This sample is drawn from a study of blood T cell repertoires in COVID-19.

The sequence was collected from a man between 18 and 29 years old who had recovered from COVID-19. The rearrangement uses TRBV5-1 and TRBJ1-2; a possible D gene is TRBD1 (6 bases). The material sequenced was PBMCs or T cells enriched from blood (not recorded which). The CDR3: CASSPRTALGGYTF. The CDR3 DNA is TGCGCCAGCAGCCCACGGACAGCTTTAGGGGGCTACACCTTC. The whole variable domain, filled in from reference TRBV5-1 and TRBJ1-2, reads KAGVTQTPRYLIKTRGQQVTLSCSPISGHRSVSWYQQTPGQGLQFLFEYFSETQRNKGNFPGRFSGRQFSNSRSEMNVSTLELGDSALYLCASSPRTALGGYTFGSGTRLTVV.